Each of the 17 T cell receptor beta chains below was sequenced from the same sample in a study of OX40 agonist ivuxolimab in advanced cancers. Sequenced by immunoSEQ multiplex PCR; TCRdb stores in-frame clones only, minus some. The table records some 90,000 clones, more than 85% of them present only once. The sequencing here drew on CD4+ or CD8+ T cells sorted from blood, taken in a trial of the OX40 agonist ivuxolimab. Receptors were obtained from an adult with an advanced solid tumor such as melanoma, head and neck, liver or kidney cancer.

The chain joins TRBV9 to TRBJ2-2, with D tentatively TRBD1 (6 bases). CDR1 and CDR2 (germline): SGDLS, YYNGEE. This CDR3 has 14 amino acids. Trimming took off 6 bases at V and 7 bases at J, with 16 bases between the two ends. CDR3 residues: CASNQGGKSGELFF. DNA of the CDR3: TGTGCCAGCAATCAAGGGGGAAAGAGCGGGGAGCTGTTTTTT.

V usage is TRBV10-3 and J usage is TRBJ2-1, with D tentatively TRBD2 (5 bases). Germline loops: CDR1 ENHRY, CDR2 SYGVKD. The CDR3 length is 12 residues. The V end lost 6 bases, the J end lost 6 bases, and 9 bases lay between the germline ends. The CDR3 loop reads CAISPEGNEQFF. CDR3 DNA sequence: TGTGCCATCAGCCCCGAGGGCAATGAGCAGTTCTTC.

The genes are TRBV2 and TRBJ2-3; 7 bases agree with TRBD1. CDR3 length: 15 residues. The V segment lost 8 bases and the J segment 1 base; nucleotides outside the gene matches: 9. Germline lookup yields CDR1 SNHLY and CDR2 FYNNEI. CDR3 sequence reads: CASDPITGGTDTQYF. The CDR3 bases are TGTGCCAGCGACCCTATTACAGGGGGCACAGATACGCAGTATTTT.

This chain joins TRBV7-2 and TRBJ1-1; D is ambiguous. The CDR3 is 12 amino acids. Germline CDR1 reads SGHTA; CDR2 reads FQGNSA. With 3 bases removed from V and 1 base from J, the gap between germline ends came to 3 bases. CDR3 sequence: CASSFGNTEAFF. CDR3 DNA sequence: TGTGCCAGCAGCTTTGGGAACACTGAAGCTTTCTTT.

The CDR3 sequence: CASSGGGNQPQHF. The CDR3 DNA reads as TGTGCCAGCAGCGGTGGAGGAAATCAGCCCCAGCATTTT. J is TRBJ1-5 and V is TRBV9; D is uncertain. V lost 3 bases to trimming and J lost 4 bases, with 8 bases between them. The V gene's germline CDR1 is SGDLS and CDR2 YYNGEE. The CDR3 covers 13 residues.

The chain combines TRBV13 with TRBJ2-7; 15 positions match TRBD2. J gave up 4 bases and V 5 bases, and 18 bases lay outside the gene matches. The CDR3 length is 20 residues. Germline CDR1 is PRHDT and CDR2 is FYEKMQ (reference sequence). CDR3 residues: CASSTQVPGTSGRNQYEQYF. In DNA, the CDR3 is TGTGCCAGCAGCACCCAAGTTCCCGGGACTAGCGGGAGGAACCAATACGAGCAGTACTTC.

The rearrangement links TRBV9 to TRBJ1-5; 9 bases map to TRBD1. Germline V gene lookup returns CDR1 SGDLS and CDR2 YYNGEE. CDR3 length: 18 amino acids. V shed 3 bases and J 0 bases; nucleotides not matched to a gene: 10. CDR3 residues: CASSAIMDRGVSNQPQHF. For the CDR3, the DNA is TGTGCCAGCAGCGCCATTATGGACAGGGGCGTTAGCAATCAGCCCCAGCATTTT.

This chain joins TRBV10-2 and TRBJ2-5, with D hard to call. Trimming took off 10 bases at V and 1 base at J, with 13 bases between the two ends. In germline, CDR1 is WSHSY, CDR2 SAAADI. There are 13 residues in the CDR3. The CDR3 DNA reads TGCGCCACCCGGAGTCCGGCCCAAGAGACCCAGTACTTC. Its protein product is CATRSPAQETQYF.

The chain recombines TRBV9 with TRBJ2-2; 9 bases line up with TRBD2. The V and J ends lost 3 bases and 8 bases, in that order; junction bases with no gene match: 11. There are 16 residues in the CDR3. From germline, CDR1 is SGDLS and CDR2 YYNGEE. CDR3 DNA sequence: TGTGCCAGCAGCGCCGTCGGCGGGAGGGCCTCAGGGGAGCTGTTTTTT. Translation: CASSAVGGRASGELFF.

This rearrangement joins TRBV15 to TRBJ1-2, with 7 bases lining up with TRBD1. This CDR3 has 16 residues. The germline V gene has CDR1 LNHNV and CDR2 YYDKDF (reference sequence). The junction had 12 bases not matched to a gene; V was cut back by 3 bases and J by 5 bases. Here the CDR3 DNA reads TGTGCCACCAGCAGGACCACGGGACAGCCCCTTTATGGCTACACCTTC. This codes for CATSRTTGQPLYGYTF.

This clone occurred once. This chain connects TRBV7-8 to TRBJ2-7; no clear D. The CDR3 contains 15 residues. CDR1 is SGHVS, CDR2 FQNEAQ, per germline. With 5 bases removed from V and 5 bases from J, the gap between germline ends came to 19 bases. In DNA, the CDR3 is TGTGCCAGCAGCCCCCCACATAAGGGCAGAAACGAGCAGTACTTC. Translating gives CASSPPHKGRNEQYF.

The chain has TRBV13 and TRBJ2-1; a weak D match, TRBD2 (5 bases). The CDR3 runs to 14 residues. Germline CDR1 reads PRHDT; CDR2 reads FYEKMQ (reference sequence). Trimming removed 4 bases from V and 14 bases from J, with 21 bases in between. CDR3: CASSSAQAVHGKFF. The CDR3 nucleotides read TGTGCCAGCAGCTCTGCTCAAGCGGTCCACGGGAAGTTCTTC.

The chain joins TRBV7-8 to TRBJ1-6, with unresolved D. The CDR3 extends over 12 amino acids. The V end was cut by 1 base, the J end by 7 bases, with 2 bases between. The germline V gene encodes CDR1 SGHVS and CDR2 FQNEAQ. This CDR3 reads CASSLGNSPLHF. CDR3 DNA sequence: TGTGCCAGCAGCTTAGGGAATTCACCCCTCCACTTT.

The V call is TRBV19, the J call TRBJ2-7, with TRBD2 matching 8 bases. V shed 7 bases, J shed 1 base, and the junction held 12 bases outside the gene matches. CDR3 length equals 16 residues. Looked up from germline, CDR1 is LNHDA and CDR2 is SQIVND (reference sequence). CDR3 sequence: CASKGSGRLGSYEQYF. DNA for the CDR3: TGTGCCAGTAAGGGCAGCGGGAGACTAGGTTCCTACGAGCAGTACTTC.

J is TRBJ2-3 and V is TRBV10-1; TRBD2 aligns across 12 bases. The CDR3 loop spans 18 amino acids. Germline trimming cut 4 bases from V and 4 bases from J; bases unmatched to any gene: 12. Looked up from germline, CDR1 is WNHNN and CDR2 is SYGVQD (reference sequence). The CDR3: CASSGSKPSGRVADTQYF. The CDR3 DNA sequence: TGCGCCAGCAGTGGATCGAAACCTAGCGGGAGGGTTGCAGATACGCAGTATTTT.

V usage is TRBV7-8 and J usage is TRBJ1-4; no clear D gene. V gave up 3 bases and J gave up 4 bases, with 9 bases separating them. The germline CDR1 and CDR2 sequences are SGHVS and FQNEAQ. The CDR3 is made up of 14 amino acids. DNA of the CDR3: TGTGCCAGCAGCTTTGGACTGCATAATGAAAAACTGTTTTTT. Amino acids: CASSFGLHNEKLFF. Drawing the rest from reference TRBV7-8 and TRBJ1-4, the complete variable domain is GAGVSQSPRYKVAKRGQDVALRCDPISGHVSLFWYQQALGQGPEFLTYFQNEAQLDKSGLPSDRFFAERPEGSVSTLKIQRTQQEDSAVYLCASSFGLHNEKLFFGSGTQLSVL.

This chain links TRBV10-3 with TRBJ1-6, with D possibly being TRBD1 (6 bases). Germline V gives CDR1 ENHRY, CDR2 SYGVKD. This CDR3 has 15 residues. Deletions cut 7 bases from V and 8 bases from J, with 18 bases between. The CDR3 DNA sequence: TGTGCCATCAAAGCGGGGCAACAGGGAGATTCACCCCTCCACTTT. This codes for CAIKAGQQGDSPLHF.